The next 5 T cell receptor beta chains were all read from a single sample in a study of CD8 T cells in Susac syndrome. An amount of RNA that ranged from roughly 0.5 to 1 ug was reverse transcribed with random hexamers. MiXCR was run by TCRdb on the immunoSEQ multiplex PCR reads, yielding one entry per CDR3 protein. The sample lists under 200,000 distinct CDR3 sequences, roughly 90% occurring once. The sequenced material came from CD4+ T cells from PBMCs. The receptors were gathered from a human donor with Susac syndrome.

The chain uses TRBV6-1 and TRBJ2-1, with D possibly matching TRBD2 (7 bases). CDR3 length: 17 residues. Trimming pared 5 bases from V and 2 bases from J, leaving 19 bases between. Germline V gene lookup returns CDR1 MNHNS and CDR2 SASEGT. This CDR3 is CASSPPPWGGTYNEQFF. CDR3 bases: TGTGCCAGCAGTCCCCCCCCGTGGGGGGGCACCTACAATGAGCAGTTCTTC.

CDR3 bases: TGCGCCAGCAGCCAAGGTGCGGGGGTGGGGGAGACCCAGTACTTC. It codes for CASSQGAGVGETQYF. V and J are TRBV4-1 and TRBJ2-5, with TRBD2 matching 7 bases. Germline CDR1 reads MGHRA; CDR2 reads YSYEKL. The CDR3 has 15 amino acids. After removal of 1 base from V and 5 bases from J, the junction contained 7 bases not matched to a gene.

CDR3 residues: CASSRSETQYF. Here the CDR3 DNA reads TGTGCCAGCAGCCGATCGGAGACCCAGTACTTC. The chain recombines TRBV12-3 or TRBV12-4 with TRBJ2-5; the D is unclear. The CDR3 consists of 11 residues. With 6 bases removed from V and 5 bases from J, the gap between germline ends came to 7 bases.

This chain connects TRBV19 to TRBJ2-2, with TRBD2 as a possible D gene (5 bases). The CDR3 runs 14 residues. Germline CDR1 is LNHDA and CDR2 is SQIVND (reference sequence). Between the trimmed V and J ends, which lost 4 bases and 3 bases, there was a span of 9 bases. CDR3 in DNA: TGTGCCAGTAGTAAGCGGAGCGACACCGGGGAGCTGTTTTTT. Translating it yields CASSKRSDTGELFF.

The chain links TRBV10-3 to TRBJ2-1, with D perhaps TRBD1 (6 bases). CDR1 is ENHRY, CDR2 SYGVKD, per germline. Trimming cost V 7 bases and J 7 bases, with 14 bases left between them. The CDR3 runs 13 residues. The CDR3 spells CAIKRDNWNEQFF. In nucleotides, the CDR3 is TGTGCCATCAAAAGGGACAATTGGAATGAGCAGTTCTTC.